Each of the 19 T cell receptor beta chains below was sequenced from the same sample in a study of CD8 T cells in ankylosing spondylitis. One entry per CDR3 protein results from TCRdb running MiXCR on the 5' RACE reads. The sample has 250,000 to 400,000 distinct CDR3 sequences, around a tenth seen once. The sample taken for sequencing was blood, either unsorted or a sorted T cell fraction (not recorded which). The receptors come from a female donor with ankylosing spondylitis or in good health (not recorded which).

The table lists this clonotype with a count of one. This could be a read error, since a much larger clone is one nucleotide away. The rearrangement links TRBV6-1 to TRBJ2-3; TRBD2 matches at 8 bases. CDR1 is MNHNS, CDR2 SASEGT, per germline. Trimming at V came to 3 bases and at J to 8 bases, leaving 10 bases not matched to a gene. The CDR3 totals 15 residues. The CDR3 region is CASSDEIGGAGTQYF. CDR3 nucleotides: TGTGCCAGCAGTGACGAGATCGGGGGGGCTGGTACGCAGTATTTT.

This clonotype was seen at least ten times. J is TRBJ2-7 and V is TRBV29-1, with 9 positions matching TRBD1. The CDR3 contains 12 residues. V shed 5 bases and J 3 bases; nucleotides not matched to a gene: 2. The germline CDR1 and CDR2 sequences are SQVTM and ANQGSEA. The CDR3 loop reads CSVLGQGYEQYF. In DNA form, the CDR3 reads TGCAGCGTTTTGGGACAGGGCTACGAGCAGTACTTC.

The rearrangement uses TRBV5-6 and TRBJ2-1; TRBD2 matches 9 bases. The V and J ends lost 7 bases and 0 bases, in that order; junction bases with no gene match: 11. CDR1 SGHDT and CDR2 YYEEEE come from the germline V gene. The CDR3 length is 17 residues. CDR3 residues: CASRGAGGISSYNEQFF. DNA of the CDR3: TGTGCCAGCCGAGGGGCGGGAGGGATAAGCTCCTACAATGAGCAGTTCTTC.

Concerning this clonotype: A much larger clone differs from this one at a single base, so this may be a read error. The CDR3 carries no conserved terminal phenylalanine or tryptophan, so it likely arises from a read error. The V call is TRBV7-9, the J call TRBJ2-1; 8 bases line up with TRBD2. The germline V gene encodes CDR1 SEHNR and CDR2 FQNEAQ (reference sequence). V trimming: 6 bases; J trimming: 3 bases; junction bases outside the gene matches: 4. The CDR3 is 14 amino acids. CDR3 amino acids: CASSPSGGYNEQFI. In DNA, the CDR3 is TGTGCCAGCAGTCCCAGCGGGGGCTACAATGAGCAGTTCATC.

This clonotype has more than one count but fewer than ten. J is TRBJ2-7 and V is TRBV7-2; 7 positions match TRBD1. Germline V gene lookup returns CDR1 SGHTA and CDR2 FQGNSA. V lost 5 bases to trimming and J lost 3 bases; unmatched junction nucleotides: 7. CDR3 length equals 14 residues. CDR3 DNA: TGTGCCAGCAGCCTTAGACGGACAGGCTACGAGCAGTACTTC. Protein: CASSLRRTGYEQYF.

This clonotype was found many times. This chain connects TRBV3-1 to TRBJ1-5; D is uncertain. Trimming removed 0 bases from V and 5 bases from J, with 8 bases in between. CDR1 LGHDT and CDR2 YNNKEL come from the germline V gene (reference sequence). The CDR3 consists of 14 residues. This CDR3 reads CASSQESGYQPQHF. CDR3 nucleotide sequence: TGTGCCAGCAGCCAAGAGAGTGGTTATCAGCCCCAGCATTTT.

This clonotype was detected ten times or more. The chain has TRBV13 and TRBJ1-1; D perhaps matches TRBD1 (6 bases). The CDR3 consists of 13 residues. CDR1 PRHDT and CDR2 FYEKMQ come from the germline V gene (reference sequence). Trimming stripped 5 bases from V and 3 bases from J, with 10 bases between. The CDR3 DNA reads TGTGCCAGCAGCCCAAGGGGGGACACTGAAGCTTTCTTT. It specifies CASSPRGDTEAFF.

At least ten counts were recorded for this clonotype. V gene TRBV6-5 combines with J gene TRBJ1-2, with TRBD1 matching over 7 bases. Germline V gene sequence: CDR1 MNHEY, CDR2 SVGAGI. With 4 bases clipped from V and 3 bases from J, the junction kept 5 bases outside the gene matches. The CDR3 contains 14 residues. The CDR3 bases are TGTGCCAGCAGTTTTTACAGGGGAGACTATGGCTACACCTTC. It codes for CASSFYRGDYGYTF.

This clonotype was counted at least ten times. The chain employs TRBV28 and TRBJ2-4, with D unresolved. Trimming cost V 6 bases and J 4 bases, with 7 bases left between them. The germline V gene has CDR1 MDHEN and CDR2 SYDVKM. CDR3 length equals 12 residues. This CDR3 is CASSQEKNIQYF. In nucleotides, the CDR3 is TGTGCCAGCAGCCAGGAGAAAAACATTCAGTACTTC.

The chain is built from TRBV5-1 and TRBJ2-3, with D possibly being TRBD2 (6 bases). The ends were cut back, 2 bases at V and 6 bases at J, with 19 bases in the middle. CDR3 size: 16 residues. Germline CDR1 SGHRS, CDR2 YFSETQ. Written as DNA, the CDR3 is TGCGCCAGCAGCTTAGGTAGTAGCGGCCGTGTTGATACGCAGTATTTT. Residues: CASSLGSSGRVDTQYF.

This clonotype was recorded at least ten times. V is TRBV4-2 and J is TRBJ2-7; TRBD1 matches at 11 bases. The germline CDR1 and CDR2 sequences are LGHNA and YNFKEQ. CDR3 length: 16 amino acids. V lost 2 bases and J lost 3; bases outside the gene matches: 6. The CDR3 bases are TGTGCCAGCAGCCAAAATCATGGGACAGGGGGCTACGAGCAGTACTTC. It codes for CASSQNHGTGGYEQYF.

This clonotype was observed a few times. The chain links TRBV20-1 to TRBJ2-5; 11 bases align to TRBD2. Trimming at V came to 3 bases and at J to 5 bases, leaving 11 bases not matched to a gene. The CDR3 spans 16 residues. Germline-derived CDR1 and CDR2 are DFQATT and SNEGSKA (reference sequence). Here the CDR3 reads CSARKFGSGRAETQYF. The DNA for the CDR3 is TGCAGTGCTAGGAAGTTTGGTAGCGGGAGGGCGGAGACCCAGTACTTC.

This clonotype was counted many times. The J gene is TRBJ2-1, the V gene TRBV7-2; no clear D. Per the germline V gene, CDR1 is SGHTA and CDR2 is FQGNSA. The CDR3 sequence is 13 residues long. Trimming pared 1 base from V and 8 bases from J, leaving 9 bases between. The CDR3 is CASSLESWHEQFF. DNA of the CDR3: TGTGCCAGCAGCTTAGAGTCTTGGCATGAGCAGTTCTTC. Based on the CDR3 plus reference TRBV7-2 and TRBJ2-1, the full variable domain is GAGVSQSPSNKVTEKGKDVELRCDPISGHTALYWYRQSLGQGLEFLIYFQGNSAPDKSGLPSDRFSAERTGGSVSTLTIQRTQQEDSAVYLCASSLESWHEQFFGPGTRLTVL.

The chain uses TRBV6-2 or TRBV6-3 and TRBJ2-1; D perhaps matches TRBD2 (6 bases). The CDR3 runs to 15 residues. Germline V gene sequence: CDR1 MNHEY, CDR2 SVGEGT. The V end lost 5 bases, the J end lost 9 bases, and 20 bases lay between the germline ends. This CDR3 is CASSTISGRRGEQFF. In nucleotides, the CDR3 is TGTGCCAGCAGTACCATCTCCGGGAGACGGGGTGAGCAGTTCTTC.

The table lists this clonotype with many counts. In DNA, the CDR3 is TGCGCCAGCAGCTTGGCCACAGGGGTCCTATCGAGGGAGCAGTACTTC. Residues: CASSLATGVLSREQYF. The V gene is TRBV5-1, the J gene TRBJ2-7; 7 nucleotides agree with TRBD1. CDR1 and CDR2 (germline): SGHRS, YFSETQ. The CDR3 spans 16 residues. With 0 bases clipped from V and 7 bases from J, the junction kept 13 bases outside the gene matches.

This sequence joins TRBV7-8 and TRBJ2-3; D is possibly TRBD1 or TRBD2 (6 bases each). Per germline, CDR1 SGHVS and CDR2 FQNEAQ. Trimming took off 11 bases at V and 2 bases at J, with 14 bases between the two ends. The CDR3 length is 13 residues. The CDR3 DNA follows: TGTGCCGGGGGGCGGAGACTCACAGATACGCAGTATTTT. The encoded protein is CAGGRRLTDTQYF.

V and J are TRBV2 and TRBJ2-5; D is ambiguous. The CDR3 runs 12 residues. Germline-derived CDR1 and CDR2 are SNHLY and FYNNEI. The V end lost 3 bases, the J end lost 4 bases, and 6 bases lay between the germline ends. The CDR3: CASSDQSETQYF. Here the CDR3 DNA reads TGTGCCAGCAGTGATCAGTCAGAGACCCAGTACTTC. The complete variable domain, with remaining parts taken from reference TRBV2 and TRBJ2-5, reads EPEVTQTPSHQVTQMGQEVILRCVPISNHLYFYWYRQILGQKVEFLVSFYNNEISEKSEIFDDQFSVERPDGSNFTLKIRSTKLEDSAMYFCASSDQSETQYFGPGTRLLVL.

This clonotype was counted a few times. The CDR3 reads CSASKGRDQPQHF. For the CDR3, the DNA is TGCAGTGCTAGTAAGGGAAGGGATCAGCCCCAGCATTTT. The J gene is TRBJ1-5, the V gene TRBV20-1; D call uncertain. Germline-derived CDR1 and CDR2 are DFQATT and SNEGSKA (reference sequence). The CDR3 runs to 13 residues. V lost 3 bases and J 5 bases, leaving 11 bases between the germline ends.

This clonotype came up a few times. This chain uses TRBV10-3 with TRBJ2-1, with 14 bases that match TRBD2. Per the germline V gene, CDR1 is ENHRY and CDR2 is SYGVKD. The CDR3 has 15 residues. Unmatched junction bases numbered 6, after V lost 6 bases and J lost 8 bases. The CDR3 DNA reads as TGTGCCATCAGCAGGACTAGCGGGAGGAGCGATGAGCAGTTCTTC. Its protein product is CAISRTSGRSDEQFF.